A selection of T cell receptor beta chains follows, all from one sample in a study of blood T cell repertoires in COVID-19. Assay used: immunoSEQ multiplex PCR; TCRdb lists only in-frame clones, some missing. This table holds about 210,000 clones, about 87% found once. Sequencing used peripheral blood. The receptors originated from a man between 60 and 70 years old who had recovered from COVID-19. The CDR3 runs from the conserved cysteine through the conserved F or W. Each record gives: J gene, D gene, clone size, V gene, CDR3 protein, CDR3 DNA. The D gene is left open where the match is weak. Clone size is not always given. Where it is, it says once, few, many or a class for expanded clones.

j_gene: TRBJ2-3
d_gene: .
abundance: once
v_gene: TRBV12-3/TRBV12-4
CDR3aa: CASSRGTDTQYF
CDR3nt: TGTGCCAGCAGTCGAGGTACAGATACGCAGTATTTT

j_gene: TRBJ2-3
d_gene: .
abundance: few
v_gene: TRBV5-1
CDR3aa: CASSPPGSTSTDTQYF
CDR3nt: TGCGCCAGCAGTCCCCCGGGAAGTACTAGCACAGATACGCAGTATTTT

j_gene: TRBJ2-2
d_gene: .
abundance: once
v_gene: TRBV6-6
CDR3aa: CASSQGGITGELFF
CDR3nt: TGTGCCAGCAGTCAGGGGGGGATCACCGGGGAGCTGTTTTTT

j_gene: TRBJ2-1
d_gene: TRBD1
abundance: once
v_gene: TRBV2
CDR3aa: CASRDRGEDEQFF
CDR3nt: TGTGCCAGCAGGGACAGGGGTGAGGATGAGCAGTTCTTC

j_gene: TRBJ1-1
d_gene: .
abundance: .
v_gene: TRBV29-1
CDR3aa: CSVERVGAEAFF
CDR3nt: TGCAGCGTTGAAAGGGTCGGGGCTGAAGCTTTCTTT

j_gene: TRBJ2-7
d_gene: TRBD2
abundance: .
v_gene: TRBV2
CDR3aa: CASSEAPGGGYEQYF
CDR3nt: TGTGCCAGCAGTGAAGCCCCGGGAGGGGGATACGAGCAGTACTTC

j_gene: TRBJ2-3
d_gene: .
abundance: .
v_gene: TRBV6-1
CDR3aa: CASSEEILRESTDTQYF
CDR3nt: TGTGCCAGCAGTGAAGAAATTTTGAGGGAAAGCACAGATACGCAGTATTTT

j_gene: TRBJ1-5
d_gene: .
abundance: .
v_gene: TRBV9
CDR3aa: CASSGDAAGQPQHF
CDR3nt: TGTGCCAGCAGCGGAGACGCGGCGGGGCAGCCCCAGCATTTT

j_gene: TRBJ1-3
d_gene: .
abundance: .
v_gene: TRBV5-6
CDR3aa: CASSFDSGGNTIYF
CDR3nt: TGTGCCAGCAGCTTCGACTCTGGGGGAAACACCATATATTTT

j_gene: TRBJ2-3
d_gene: TRBD2
abundance: .
v_gene: TRBV4-3
CDR3aa: CASSPPRAAGGEIRTDTQYF
CDR3nt: TGCGCCAGCAGCCCCCCCCGGGCGGCGGGGGGCGAGATCCGCACAGATACGCAGTATTTT

j_gene: TRBJ2-5
d_gene: TRBD1
abundance: .
v_gene: TRBV7-9
CDR3aa: CASSWRQGARETQYF
CDR3nt: TGTGCCAGCAGCTGGAGACAGGGGGCTAGGGAGACCCAGTACTTC

j_gene: TRBJ2-5
d_gene: .
abundance: .
v_gene: TRBV28
CDR3aa: CASTTVGRETQYF
CDR3nt: TGTGCCAGCACCACAGTCGGTAGGGAGACCCAGTACTTC

j_gene: TRBJ2-7
d_gene: .
abundance: .
v_gene: TRBV5-1
CDR3aa: CASSRDNYEQYF
CDR3nt: TGCGCCAGCTCCCGGGACAACTACGAGCAGTACTTC

j_gene: TRBJ2-7
d_gene: .
abundance: .
v_gene: TRBV30
CDR3aa: CAWTSVSYEQYF
CDR3nt: TGTGCCTGGACTTCAGTTTCCTACGAGCAGTACTTC

j_gene: TRBJ1-2
d_gene: TRBD1
abundance: .
v_gene: TRBV18
CDR3aa: CASSPARGRGNYGYTF
CDR3nt: TGTGCCAGCTCACCGGCCAGGGGCAGGGGGAACTATGGCTACACCTTC

j_gene: TRBJ1-2
d_gene: .
abundance: .
v_gene: TRBV28
CDR3aa: CATPTLPGGNGYTF
CDR3nt: TGTGCCACCCCGACGCTGCCGGGTGGTAATGGCTACACCTTC

j_gene: TRBJ1-1
d_gene: TRBD1
abundance: .
v_gene: TRBV11-3
CDR3aa: CASSLDGTVEAFF
CDR3nt: TGTGCCAGCAGCTTAGATGGGACAGTTGAAGCTTTCTTT

j_gene: TRBJ2-1
d_gene: TRBD2
abundance: once
v_gene: TRBV7-2
CDR3aa: CASSAGLAGGYNEQFF
CDR3nt: TGTGCCAGCAGCGCGGGACTAGCGGGGGGTTACAATGAGCAGTTCTTC

j_gene: TRBJ1-2
d_gene: TRBD1
abundance: .
v_gene: TRBV10-3
CDR3aa: CAISKDRGKANYGYTF
CDR3nt: TGTGCCATCAGTAAGGACAGGGGAAAGGCTAACTATGGCTACACCTTC

j_gene: TRBJ2-4
d_gene: .
abundance: .
v_gene: TRBV3-1/TRBV3-2
CDR3aa: CASSAQAGAKNIQYF
CDR3nt: TGTGCCAGCAGCGCCCAGGCGGGAGCCAAAAACATTCAGTACTTC

j_gene: TRBJ1-6
d_gene: .
abundance: .
v_gene: TRBV11-2
CDR3aa: CASSLKATGSPLHF
CDR3nt: TGTGCCAGCAGCTTAAAAGCAACAGGGTCACCCCTCCACTTT

j_gene: TRBJ1-1
d_gene: .
abundance: .
v_gene: TRBV1
CDR3aa: CTNGDTEAFF
CDR3nt: TGCACCAACGGGGACACTGAAGCTTTCTTT